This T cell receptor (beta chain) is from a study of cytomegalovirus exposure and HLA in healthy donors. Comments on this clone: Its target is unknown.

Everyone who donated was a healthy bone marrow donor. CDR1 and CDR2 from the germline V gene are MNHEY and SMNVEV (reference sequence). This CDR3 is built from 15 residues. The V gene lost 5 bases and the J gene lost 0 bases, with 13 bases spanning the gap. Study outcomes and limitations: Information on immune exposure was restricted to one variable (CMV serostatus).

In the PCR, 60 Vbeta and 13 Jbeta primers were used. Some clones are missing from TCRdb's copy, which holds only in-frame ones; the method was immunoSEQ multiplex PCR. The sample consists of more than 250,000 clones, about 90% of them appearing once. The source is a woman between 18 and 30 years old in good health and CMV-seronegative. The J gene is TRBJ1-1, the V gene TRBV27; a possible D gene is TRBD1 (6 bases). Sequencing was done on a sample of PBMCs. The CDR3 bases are TGTGCCAGCAGTCCCCGCGACAGGCTGAACACTGAAGCTTTCTTT. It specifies CASSPRDRLNTEAFF.